The T cell receptor (beta chain) described here comes from a study of Ad26.COV2.S vaccination and SARS-CoV-2 variants. Study-level points and caveats: The study found similar non-spike TCR breadth in vaccine and placebo recipients.

This clone has just a few counts. What it binds is not known. Germline values: CDR1 LGHNA, CDR2 YNFKEQ. The CDR3 consists of 11 residues. V was pared by 5 bases and J by 4 bases, with 6 bases between. Sequenced by immunoSEQ multiplex PCR; TCRdb stores in-frame clones only, minus some. The table lists 150,000 to 200,000 clones, approximately 90% of them singletons, with 5.5% to 6% in the top ten. The receptor comes from a human donor who had recovered from COVID-19. This sequence joins TRBV4-2 and TRBJ2-7, with no clear D. Sequencing was performed on peripheral blood, taken after recovery from COVID-19. CDR3 region: CASSFQYEQYF. As DNA, the CDR3 is TGTGCCAGCAGCTTCCAGTACGAGCAGTACTTC.